This T cell receptor (beta chain) was documented in a study of blood T cell repertoires in COVID-19. Clones were sequenced by immunoSEQ multiplex PCR, and TCRdb holds only the in-frame ones, with some missing. This sample has 65,000 to 80,000 clones, with roughly 80% found just once. The CDR3 runs 19 residues. Per germline, CDR1 KGHDR and CDR2 SFDVKD. V was pared by 3 bases and J by 3 bases, with 18 bases of the junction left unmatched. The chain recombines TRBV24-1 with TRBJ2-7; 8 bases are shared with TRBD1. The source of this sequence is a human donor in a cohort sampled during active COVID-19. The source material was peripheral blood. Here the CDR3 DNA reads TGTGCCACCAGTGATCAGGGCAGGGGGCGCTCCGATCCCTTCTACGAGCAGTACTTC. The encoded protein is CATSDQGRGRSDPFYEQYF.